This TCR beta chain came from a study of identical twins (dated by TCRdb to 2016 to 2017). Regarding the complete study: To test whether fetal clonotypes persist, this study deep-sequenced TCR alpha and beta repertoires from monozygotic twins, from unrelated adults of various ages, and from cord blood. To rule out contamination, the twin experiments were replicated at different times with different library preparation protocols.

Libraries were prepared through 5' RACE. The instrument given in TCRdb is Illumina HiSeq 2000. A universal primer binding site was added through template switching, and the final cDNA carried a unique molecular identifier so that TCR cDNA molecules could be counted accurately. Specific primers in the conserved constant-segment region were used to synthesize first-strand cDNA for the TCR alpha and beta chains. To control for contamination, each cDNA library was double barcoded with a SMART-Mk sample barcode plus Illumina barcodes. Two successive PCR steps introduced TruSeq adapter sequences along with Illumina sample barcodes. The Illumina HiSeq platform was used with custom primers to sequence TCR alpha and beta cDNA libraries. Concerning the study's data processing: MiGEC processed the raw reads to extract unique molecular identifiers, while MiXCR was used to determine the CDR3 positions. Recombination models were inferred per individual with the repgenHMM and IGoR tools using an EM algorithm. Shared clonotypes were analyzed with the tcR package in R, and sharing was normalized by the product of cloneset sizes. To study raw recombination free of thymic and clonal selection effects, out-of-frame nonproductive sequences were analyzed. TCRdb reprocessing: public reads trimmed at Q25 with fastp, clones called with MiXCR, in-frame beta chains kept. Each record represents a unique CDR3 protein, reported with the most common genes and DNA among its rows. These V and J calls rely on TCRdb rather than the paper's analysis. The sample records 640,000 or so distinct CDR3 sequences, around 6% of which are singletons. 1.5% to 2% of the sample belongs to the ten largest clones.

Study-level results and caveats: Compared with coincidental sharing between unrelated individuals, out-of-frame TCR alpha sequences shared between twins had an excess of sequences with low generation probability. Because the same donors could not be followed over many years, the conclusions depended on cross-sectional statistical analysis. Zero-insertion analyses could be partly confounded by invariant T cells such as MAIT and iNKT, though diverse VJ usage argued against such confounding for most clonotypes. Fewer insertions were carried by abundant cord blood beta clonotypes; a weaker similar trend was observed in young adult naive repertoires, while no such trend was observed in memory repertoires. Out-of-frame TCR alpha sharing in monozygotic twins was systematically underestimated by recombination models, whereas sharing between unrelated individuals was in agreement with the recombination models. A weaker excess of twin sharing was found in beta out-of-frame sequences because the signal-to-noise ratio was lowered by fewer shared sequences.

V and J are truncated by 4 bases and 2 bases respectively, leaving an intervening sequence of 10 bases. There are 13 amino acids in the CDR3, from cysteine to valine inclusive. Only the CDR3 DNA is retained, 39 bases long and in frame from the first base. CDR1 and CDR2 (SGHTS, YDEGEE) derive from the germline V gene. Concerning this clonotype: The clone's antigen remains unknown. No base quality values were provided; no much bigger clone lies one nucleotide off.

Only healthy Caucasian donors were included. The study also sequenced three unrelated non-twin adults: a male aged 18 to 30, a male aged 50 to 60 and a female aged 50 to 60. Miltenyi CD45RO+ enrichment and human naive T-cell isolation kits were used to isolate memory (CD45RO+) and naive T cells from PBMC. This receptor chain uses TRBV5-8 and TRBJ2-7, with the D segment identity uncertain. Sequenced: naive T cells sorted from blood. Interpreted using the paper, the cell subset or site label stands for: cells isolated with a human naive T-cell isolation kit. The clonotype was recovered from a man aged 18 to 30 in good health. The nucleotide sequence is TGTGCCAGCAGCGCCAGGTATACCTACGAGCAGTACGTC. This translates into CASSARYTYEQYV.